Below are 15 T cell receptor beta chains sequenced from a single sample in a study of blood T cells in healthy people across ages. Primers used in a second PCR of roughly 6 to 11 cycles were a sample-barcoded 5' primer and a J-beta primer mix. TCRdb independently ran MiXCR on the 5' RACE reads; one entry per CDR3 protein. This table holds a few hundred thousand distinct CDR3 sequences, about 27% found once. These data were likewise used in another study, on T cells of mothers and their children.

Specimen: blood. These receptors originate from a boy aged 2 to 10 in good health.

The chain couples TRBV27 to TRBJ2-7; D remains unclear. V shed 4 bases and J shed 7 bases, with 20 bases lying between them. Germline V gene sequence: CDR1 MNHEY, CDR2 SMNVEV (reference sequence). This CDR3 spans 15 amino acids. The CDR3 is CASSSPVNPTGEQYF. The CDR3 DNA is TGTGCCAGCAGTTCACCGGTCAACCCTACCGGGGAGCAGTACTTC.

A few counts support this clonotype. The DNA of the CDR3 is TGTGCCAGCAGCGTACAGGGTACACGGAATGAAAAACTGTTTTTT. It codes for CASSVQGTRNEKLFF. This chain uses TRBV6-2 or TRBV6-3 with TRBJ1-4, with TRBD1 as a possible D gene (6 bases). CDR1 MNHEY and CDR2 SVGEGT come from the germline V gene. V lost 6 bases, J lost 5 bases, and 16 bases lay in between. The CDR3 sequence is 15 residues long.

The CDR3 coding sequence is TGTGCCAGCAGCTTTAGCGGGATCTACGAGCAGTACTTC. Translation: CASSFSGIYEQYF. The chain couples TRBV27 to TRBJ2-7, with TRBD2 matching over 8 bases. V was pared by 6 bases and J by 3 bases, with 4 bases of the junction left unmatched. Germline V gives CDR1 MNHEY, CDR2 SMNVEV (reference sequence). This CDR3 is built from 13 residues.

The genes are TRBV7-9 and TRBJ2-5; possibly TRBD1 for D (5 bases). The CDR3 is 15 amino acids. CDR1 and CDR2 from the germline V gene are SEHNR and FQNEAQ (reference sequence). V dropped 2 bases and J dropped 3 bases, with 13 bases sitting between them. CDR3 coding DNA: TGTGCCAGCAGCTTAATGATGGCGACAGAAGAGACCCAGTACTTC. Translating gives CASSLMMATEETQYF.

In this sample, this clonotype turned up a few times. The chain recombines TRBV18 with TRBJ2-3; D remains ambiguous. CDR1 KGHSH and CDR2 LQKENI come from the germline V gene. This CDR3 is built from 14 residues. Trimming shortened V by 3 bases and J by 6 bases, and 13 bases separated the two germline ends. The CDR3 region has the DNA TGTGCCAGCTCACCGCAAGCCCTTCAGGATACGCAGTATTTT. Its protein is CASSPQALQDTQYF.

This clonotype was observed many times. The chain employs TRBV7-2 and TRBJ2-1; D gene uncertain. Germline assignment: CDR1 SGHTA and CDR2 FQGNSA. The V end lost 2 bases, the J end lost 9 bases, and 5 bases lay between the germline ends. The CDR3 sequence is 11 residues long. The CDR3 is CASSLYGEQFF. The DNA for the CDR3 is TGTGCCAGCAGCTTATATGGTGAGCAGTTCTTC.

This clonotype was recorded a few times. The chain joins TRBV7-3 to TRBJ2-1; 14 bases are shared with TRBD2. Germline-derived CDR1 and CDR2 are SGHTA and FQGTGA. Trimming removed 4 bases from V and 10 bases from J; junction bases left unmatched: 9. The CDR3 extends over 16 amino acids. The CDR3 region is CASSSGLAGAEGEQFF. The CDR3 DNA is TGTGCCAGCAGCTCGGGACTAGCGGGGGCCGAGGGAGAGCAGTTCTTC.

The V gene is TRBV6-1, the J gene TRBJ2-1; 12 nucleotides line up with TRBD2. The germline V gene encodes CDR1 MNHNS and CDR2 SASEGT. V shed 5 bases and J 8 bases; nucleotides not matched to a gene: 13. This CDR3 comprises 17 residues. DNA for the CDR3: TGTGCCAGCAGTCCGACTAGCGGGAGCTTCGAATTGGATGAGCAGTTCTTC. This sequence encodes CASSPTSGSFELDEQFF.

The rearrangement uses TRBV25-1 and TRBJ1-1; D gene unclear. This CDR3 spans 12 amino acids. Looked up from germline, CDR1 is MGHDK and CDR2 is SYGVNS. Trimming cost V 8 bases and J 1 base, with 8 bases left between them. Here the CDR3 reads CASGRQNTEAFF. The CDR3 DNA reads TGTGCCAGCGGCCGACAGAACACTGAAGCTTTCTTT.

This clonotype was observed a handful of times. The chain uses TRBV14 and TRBJ2-3; 7 bases map to TRBD2. V lost 0 bases and J lost 5; bases outside the gene matches: 8. Looked up from germline, CDR1 is SGHDN and CDR2 is FVKESK. The CDR3 consists of 16 residues. In nucleotides, the CDR3 is TGTGCCAGCAGCCAAGATTTTGTAGCGGGTTTAGATACGCAGTATTTT. This encodes CASSQDFVAGLDTQYF.

For this clonotype: One end of the junction varies from germline; a read error may be responsible. This chain uses TRBV6-6 with TRBJ1-1; 9 bases map to TRBD1. Germline loops: CDR1 MNHNY, CDR2 SVGAGI (reference sequence). CDR3 length equals 15 residues. The CDR3 DNA follows: TGTACCAGCAGTTACTATGGACAGGGGTTCCCTGAAGCTTTCTTT. Amino acid sequence: CTSSYYGQGFPEAFF.

The chain carries TRBV6-9 and TRBJ2-2, with no clear D. The CDR3 extends over 12 amino acids. V lost 5 bases and J lost 7, with 8 bases in between. Germline V CDR1 and CDR2: MNHGY, SVAAGI. Here the CDR3 reads CASSPEDGELFF. CDR3 in DNA: TGTGCCAGCAGTCCCGAGGACGGGGAGCTGTTTTTT.

This clonotype was picked up a small number of times. The CDR3 protein is CASSLALRSTEAFF. The CDR3 DNA follows: TGTGCCAGCAGTTTAGCGCTCCGGAGCACTGAAGCTTTCTTT. This chain joins TRBV12-3 or TRBV12-4 and TRBJ1-1, with D uncertain. V lost 0 bases and J lost 4, with 9 bases in between. This CDR3 comprises 14 residues.

The V call is TRBV29-1, the J call TRBJ2-7; TRBD1 might be the D (6 bases). Germline-derived CDR1 and CDR2 are SQVTM and ANQGSEA. Trimming shortened V by 2 bases and J by 0 bases, and 11 bases separated the two germline ends. This CDR3 contains 14 residues. The CDR3 DNA reads as TGCAGCGTTGAAAAGGGGGACGCCTCCTACGAGCAGTACTTC. Translated: CSVEKGDASYEQYF.

The V gene is TRBV20-1, the J gene TRBJ1-1; 9 bases fit TRBD1. J gave up 4 bases and V 4 bases, and 4 bases lay outside the gene matches. Germline V lookup: CDR1 DFQATT, CDR2 SNEGSKA (reference sequence). The CDR3 has 13 residues. CDR3 in DNA: TGCAGTGCTATCGACAGGGGGGCCACTGAAGCTTTCTTT. Translation: CSAIDRGATEAFF.